Listed below are T cell receptor beta chains from one sample, sequenced in a study of Graves' ophthalmopathy and Graves' hyperthyroidism. TCRdb redid the calling of the multiplex PCR reads with MiXCR, one entry per CDR3 protein. The table includes hundreds of thousands of distinct CDR3 sequences, approximately 14% detected once. Source material: blood. The receptors originated from a woman aged 25 to 39 with Graves' ophthalmopathy. Both conserved end residues are part of each CDR3. The order of the fields is V gene, CDR3 protein.

v_gene: TRBV28
CDR3aa: CASSFVAGLGQYF

v_gene: TRBV28
CDR3aa: CASSFFPGTSNEQYF

v_gene: TRBV6-2/TRBV6-3
CDR3aa: CASSTLGGTDAFF

v_gene: TRBV6-5
CDR3aa: CASSTGVSNQPQHF

v_gene: TRBV9
CDR3aa: CASSFSGQLTGGSAEAFF

v_gene: TRBV9
CDR3aa: CASTETGGRTEAFF

v_gene: TRBV6-1
CDR3aa: CASTLEGGTGRHSPLHF

v_gene: TRBV6-1
CDR3aa: CASSRGRTGKETQYF

v_gene: TRBV6-1
CDR3aa: CASSEAAGFSYEQYF

v_gene: TRBV5-4
CDR3aa: CASSSRAQIEETQYF

v_gene: TRBV6-1
CDR3aa: CASSATSGRIQETQYF

v_gene: TRBV6-1
CDR3aa: CASSERERETYGYTF

v_gene: TRBV30
CDR3aa: CAWRLGQGLAKNIQYF

v_gene: TRBV12-3/TRBV12-4
CDR3aa: CASSLRRVDTEAFF

v_gene: TRBV29-1
CDR3aa: CSVETSWGSETQYF

v_gene: TRBV27
CDR3aa: CASGSWADNSPLHF

v_gene: TRBV29-1
CDR3aa: CSAKQGAEAFF

v_gene: TRBV6-1
CDR3aa: CASKSGGDTQYF

v_gene: TRBV30
CDR3aa: CAWSVAATNTEAFF

v_gene: TRBV20-1
CDR3aa: CSAVGGLSYEQYF

v_gene: TRBV20-1
CDR3aa: CSASQTEQYF

v_gene: TRBV6-1
CDR3aa: CASIYGISGSPSETQYF

v_gene: TRBV19
CDR3aa: CATLTGNTEAFF

v_gene: TRBV28
CDR3aa: CASSLTGREKTQYF

v_gene: TRBV3-1
CDR3aa: CASSRGFDTGELFF

v_gene: TRBV6-1
CDR3aa: CASSVDRSQGYTF

v_gene: TRBV30
CDR3aa: CAWSLLWEDYGYTF

v_gene: TRBV28
CDR3aa: CASSFFDRGQETQYF

v_gene: TRBV5-1
CDR3aa: CASSLGTLNYGYTF

v_gene: TRBV28
CDR3aa: CASSALGQWETQYF

v_gene: TRBV7-2
CDR3aa: CASSLNPSLAGEETQYF

v_gene: TRBV9
CDR3aa: CASSVGPEGTGGGYTF

v_gene: TRBV7-3
CDR3aa: CASSFRTLGEQYF

v_gene: TRBV12-3/TRBV12-4
CDR3aa: CASSTGNGANVLTF

v_gene: TRBV14
CDR3aa: CASRRQGAGTEAFF

v_gene: TRBV11-1
CDR3aa: CASSYLFSWGRNTEAFF

v_gene: TRBV20-1
CDR3aa: CSARPSGGLNTGELFF

v_gene: TRBV6-4
CDR3aa: CASGGPGSHQPQHF

v_gene: TRBV12-3/TRBV12-4
CDR3aa: CASSSERQEQYF

v_gene: TRBV9
CDR3aa: CASSVVDSMNTEAFF

v_gene: TRBV28
CDR3aa: CASIQWTGGVGYEQYF

v_gene: TRBV5-1
CDR3aa: CASSLVPSGGAYQETQYF

v_gene: TRBV4-1
CDR3aa: CASSQGTNLQPQHF

v_gene: TRBV6-1
CDR3aa: CARPGEGNLDSPLHF

v_gene: TRBV7-3
CDR3aa: CASSAGGAGTATEAFF

v_gene: TRBV6-5
CDR3aa: CASSKEDEQYF

v_gene: TRBV19
CDR3aa: CASSQAGIGNQPQHF

v_gene: TRBV12-3/TRBV12-4
CDR3aa: CASSLASVSGNQPQHF